The clone carrying this T cell receptor beta chain was seen only once. What it binds is not known. Regarding time point: about 6 months of natalizumab therapy. All PML patients were female, and all patients had earlier interferon beta. Germline values: CDR1 LNHDA, CDR2 SQIVND (reference sequence). Trimming removed 1 base from V and 4 bases from J, with 5 bases in between. The CDR3 totals 13 residues. The sample is drawn from a study of multiple sclerosis patients with progressive multifocal leukoencephalopathy. General study results and limits: Expanded clones at PML onset predated and persisted through natalizumab therapy.

Synthetic inline TR CDR3 controls covering all V-J pairings were spiked into each PCR. Clones were read by immunoSEQ multiplex PCR, and TCRdb kept only the in-frame ones, dropping some. The repertoire includes around 30,000 clones, just under 90% of them detected once, and about 1.6% sits in the top ten. Here the sequenced sample was PBMCs, taken from a patient treated with natalizumab. The gene calls are TRBV19 and TRBJ1-5; D remains unclear. This TCR was sampled from a human donor with multiple sclerosis. DNA of the CDR3: TGTGCCAGTAGTATAGTCCCTAATCAGCCCCAGCATTTT. This translates into CASSIVPNQPQHF.